The next 4 T cell receptor beta chains were all read from a single sample in a study of somatic mutations in cytotoxic T cells in rheumatoid arthritis. TCRdb's copy holds only in-frame clones and misses some; the assay was immunoSEQ multiplex PCR. Of roughly 13,000 clones listed, over 65% were seen once; the top ten hold 28%. The sample comprised CD8+ T cells sorted from blood. These TCRs come from an adult with rheumatoid arthritis.

This chain links TRBV2 with TRBJ2-7, with D possibly matching TRBD1 (6 bases). CDR3 length: 12 amino acids. CDR1 and CDR2 from the germline V gene are SNHLY and FYNNEI. V lost 9 bases and J lost 5, with 14 bases in between. The CDR3 DNA reads as TGTGCCAGGACCTCACAGGGAAACGAGCAGTACTTC. This sequence encodes CARTSQGNEQYF.

CDR3 coding DNA: TGTGCCAGCCGTGCGTGGGGAGAGGCTAGCACAGATACGCAGTATTTT. It codes for CASRAWGEASTDTQYF. The V call is TRBV6-1, the J call TRBJ2-3; possible D gene TRBD2, 5 bases. Trimming took 8 bases from V and 0 from J, leaving 18 bases between them. Germline CDR1 MNHNS, CDR2 SASEGT. The CDR3 runs 16 residues.

This clone occurred once. This chain links TRBV6-1 with TRBJ2-1; no clear D. Trimming removed 2 bases at V and 6 bases at J, with 5 bases between. CDR3 size: 12 residues. From germline, CDR1 is MNHNS and CDR2 SASEGT. Here the CDR3 reads CASSEHSNEQFF. The CDR3 DNA reads TGTGCCAGCAGTGAACACAGCAATGAGCAGTTCTTC.

V is TRBV2 and J is TRBJ2-4; D tentatively fits TRBD1 or TRBD2 (5 bases each). Trimming left V 3 bases short and J 12 bases short, with 18 bases between. Germline values: CDR1 SNHLY, CDR2 FYNNEI. There are 14 residues in the CDR3. The DNA for the CDR3 is TGTGCCAGCAGTGAGCCCGGGACGGGACCTAATCAGTACTTC. Translated: CASSEPGTGPNQYF.